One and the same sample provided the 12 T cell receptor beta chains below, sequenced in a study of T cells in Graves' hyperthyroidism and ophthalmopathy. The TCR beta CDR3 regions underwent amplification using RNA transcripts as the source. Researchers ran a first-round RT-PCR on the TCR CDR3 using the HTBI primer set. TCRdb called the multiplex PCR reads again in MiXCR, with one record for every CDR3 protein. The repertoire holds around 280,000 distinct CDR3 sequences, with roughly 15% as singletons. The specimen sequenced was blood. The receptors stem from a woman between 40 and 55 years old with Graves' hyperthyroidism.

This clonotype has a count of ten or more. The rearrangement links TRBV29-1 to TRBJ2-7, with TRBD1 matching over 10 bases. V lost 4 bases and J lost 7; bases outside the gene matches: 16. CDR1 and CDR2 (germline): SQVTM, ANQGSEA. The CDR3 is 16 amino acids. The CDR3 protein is CSVVGGQGIPLGEQYF. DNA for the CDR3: TGCAGCGTTGTGGGGGGACAGGGGATTCCTTTGGGGGAGCAGTACTTC.

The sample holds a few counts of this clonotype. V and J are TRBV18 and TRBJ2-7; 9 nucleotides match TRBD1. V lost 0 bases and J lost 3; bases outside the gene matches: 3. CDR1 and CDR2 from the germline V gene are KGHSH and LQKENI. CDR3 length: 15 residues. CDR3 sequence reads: CASSPPPDRGYEQYF. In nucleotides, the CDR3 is TGTGCCAGCTCACCACCCCCGGACAGGGGCTACGAGCAGTACTTC.

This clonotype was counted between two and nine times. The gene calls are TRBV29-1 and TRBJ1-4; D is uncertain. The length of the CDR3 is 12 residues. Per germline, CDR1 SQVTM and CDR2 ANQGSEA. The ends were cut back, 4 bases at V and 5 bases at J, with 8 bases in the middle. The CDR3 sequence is CSVATGNEKLFF. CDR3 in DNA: TGCAGCGTTGCCACGGGAAATGAAAAACTGTTTTTT.

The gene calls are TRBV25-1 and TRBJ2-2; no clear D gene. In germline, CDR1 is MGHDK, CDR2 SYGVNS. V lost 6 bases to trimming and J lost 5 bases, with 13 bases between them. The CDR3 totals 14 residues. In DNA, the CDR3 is TGTGCCAGCAGACCACAGAAGGCGACCGGGGAGCTGTTTTTT. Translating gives CASRPQKATGELFF.

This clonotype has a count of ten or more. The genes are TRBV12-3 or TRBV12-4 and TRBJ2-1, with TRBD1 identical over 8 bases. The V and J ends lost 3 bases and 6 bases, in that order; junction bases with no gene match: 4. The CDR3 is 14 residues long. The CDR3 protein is CASSLTGVSNEQFF. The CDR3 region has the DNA TGTGCCAGCAGTTTGACAGGGGTCAGCAATGAGCAGTTCTTC.

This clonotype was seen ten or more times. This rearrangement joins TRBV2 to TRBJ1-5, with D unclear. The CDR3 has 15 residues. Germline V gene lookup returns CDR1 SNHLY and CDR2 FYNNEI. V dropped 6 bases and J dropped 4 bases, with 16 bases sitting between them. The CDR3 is CASSMRAGMNQPQHF. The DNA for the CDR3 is TGTGCCAGCAGCATGCGGGCTGGGATGAATCAGCCCCAGCATTTT.

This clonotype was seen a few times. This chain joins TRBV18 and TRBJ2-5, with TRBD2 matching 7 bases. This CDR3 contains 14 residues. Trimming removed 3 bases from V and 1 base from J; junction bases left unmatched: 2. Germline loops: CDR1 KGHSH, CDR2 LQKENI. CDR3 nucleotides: TGTGCCAGCTCACCGGGCGGGAGCCAAGAGACCCAGTACTTC. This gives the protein CASSPGGSQETQYF.

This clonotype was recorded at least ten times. The CDR3, as DNA: TGTGCCAGCAATCAAAGCGGGGGTTCACCCCTCCACTTT. This encodes CASNQSGGSPLHF. The genes are TRBV28 and TRBJ1-6; D is perhaps TRBD1 (5 bases). CDR3 length: 13 amino acids. Per germline, CDR1 MDHEN and CDR2 SYDVKM. The germline V and J ends were trimmed by 7 bases and 9 bases, with 13 bases remaining between them.

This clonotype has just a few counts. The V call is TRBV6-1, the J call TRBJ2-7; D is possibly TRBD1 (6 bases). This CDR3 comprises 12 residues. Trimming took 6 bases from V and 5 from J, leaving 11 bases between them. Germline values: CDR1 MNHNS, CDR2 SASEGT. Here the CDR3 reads CASRSYRDEQYF. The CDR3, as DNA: TGTGCCAGCAGGTCCTACAGGGACGAGCAGTACTTC.

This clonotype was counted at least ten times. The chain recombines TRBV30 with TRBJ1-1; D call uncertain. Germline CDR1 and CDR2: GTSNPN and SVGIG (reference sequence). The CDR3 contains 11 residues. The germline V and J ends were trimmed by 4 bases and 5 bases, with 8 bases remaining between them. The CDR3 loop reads CAWKGGTEAFF. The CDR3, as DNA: TGTGCCTGGAAAGGTGGAACTGAAGCTTTCTTT.

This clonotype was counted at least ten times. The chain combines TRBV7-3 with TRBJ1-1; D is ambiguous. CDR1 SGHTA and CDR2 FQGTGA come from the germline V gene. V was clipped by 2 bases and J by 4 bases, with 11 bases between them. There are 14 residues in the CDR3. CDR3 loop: CASSLDPKGTEAFF. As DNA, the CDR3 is TGTGCCAGCAGCTTAGACCCAAAGGGCACTGAAGCTTTCTTT.

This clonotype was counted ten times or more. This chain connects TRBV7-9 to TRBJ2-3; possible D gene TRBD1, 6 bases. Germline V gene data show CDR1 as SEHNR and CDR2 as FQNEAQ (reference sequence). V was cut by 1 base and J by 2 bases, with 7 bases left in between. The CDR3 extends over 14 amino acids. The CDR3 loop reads CASSLEGVTDTQYF. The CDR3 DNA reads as TGTGCCAGCAGCTTAGAGGGGGTCACAGATACGCAGTATTTT.